This T cell receptor (beta chain) was observed in a study of regulatory T cells in long-lasting Graves disease. Study context: The antithyroid drugs taken by newly diagnosed Graves' patients had been used for under 3 months.

Time point in this sample: newly diagnosed GD, antithyroid drugs for less than 3 months. PBMC RNA was the source of the TCR library. In its sample, this clonotype was seen many times. What it binds is unknown. Combining iRepertoire HTBI primers with Arm-PCR of CDR3 regions, the authors built TCR beta libraries. TCRdb reanalysed the multiplex PCR reads using MiXCR and keeps one entry per CDR3 protein. Found here are more than 350,000 distinct CDR3 sequences, 14% to 15% of them singletons; the top ten hold over 15%. The study's findings and limits: It was in persistent disease that TRBV28, TRBJ1-2 and TRBJ2-5 were favored. Patients whose Graves' disease persisted exhibited lower TCR diversity than those newly diagnosed.

V shed 0 bases and J 0 bases; nucleotides not matched to a gene: 6. This CDR3 spans 17 amino acids. The V gene's germline CDR1 is MGHRA and CDR2 YSYEKL. The same data also went into a second study, on T cells in Graves' hyperthyroidism and ophthalmopathy. As that study records: Blood also contained most expanded thyroid clonotypes above 0.001.

The chain uses TRBV4-1 and TRBJ1-1; the match to TRBD1 covers 8 bases. The receptor comes from a woman in her 30s with Graves disease. Sequences were derived from peripheral blood mononuclear cells (PBMCs), sampled at new diagnosis, from a patient treated with antithyroid drugs. CDR3 DNA: TGCGCCAGCAGCCAAGAACCCCCGACAGGGGTGAACACTGAAGCTTTCTTT. Amino acid sequence: CASSQEPPTGVNTEAFF.